A few counts support the clone carrying this T cell receptor beta chain. Its antigen remains unidentified. CDR1 is LGHDT, CDR2 YNNKEL, per germline (reference sequence). Trimming cost V 4 bases and J 0 bases, with 10 bases left between them. The CDR3 extends over 15 amino acids. MiXCR, applied by TCRdb to the 5' RACE reads, yields one record per CDR3 protein. The table has some 130,000 distinct CDR3 sequences, around a sixth seen once. The data belong to a study of T-cell memory formation after mild COVID-19. The overall study: Largely, the TCR clusters proved donor specific. Study findings and constraints: Second-wave clones peaking on day 37 lacked confirmed SARS-CoV-2 specificity. Clones that contracted from day 15 to 85 were balanced CD4/CD8, while later expanders leaned CD4+. The appearance of some responding clones in pre-infection memory suggested that cross-reactive memory joined.

The genes are TRBV3-1 and TRBJ1-3; D not certain. The source of this sequence is an adult woman who had mild COVID-19 (a few samples of this study predate the infection). Cell type and time point are not known. Sequenced input: PBMCs or a T cell subset sorted from them (not recorded which). CDR3 sequence reads: CASSPSATSGNTIYF. CDR3 nucleotide sequence: TGTGCCAGCAGCCCCTCGGCCACCTCTGGAAACACCATATATTTT.